This passage covers 18 T cell receptor beta chains from one sample sequenced in a study of cytomegalovirus exposure and HLA in healthy donors. Primers included in the PCR were 60 Vbeta and 13 Jbeta primers. Using immunoSEQ multiplex PCR, the repertoire was profiled, and TCRdb retains in-frame clones only, with some absent. The table has 150,000 to 200,000 clones, roughly 77% seen once; the top ten hold around 8%. The source material was PBMCs. The origin of the receptors is a woman between 40 and 55 years old in good health and CMV-seropositive.

The V call is TRBV5-1, the J call TRBJ2-2; D perhaps matches TRBD2 (5 bases). The CDR3 is made up of 15 amino acids. Germline values: CDR1 SGHRS, CDR2 YFSETQ. Trimming took off 0 bases at V and 4 bases at J, with 10 bases between the two ends. CDR3 coding DNA: TGCGCCAGCAGCTTGGTTACGGGATCCACCGGGGAGCTGTTTTTT. It codes for CASSLVTGSTGELFF.

J is TRBJ2-1 and V is TRBV5-1, with 11 bases aligning to TRBD2. Germline V gives CDR1 SGHRS, CDR2 YFSETQ. After removal of 0 bases from V and 7 bases from J, the junction contained 3 bases not matched to a gene. CDR3 length equals 15 residues. CDR3 nucleotide sequence: TGCGCCAGCAGCTTGGGGCTAGCGGGAGGAAATGAGCAGTTCTTC. This sequence encodes CASSLGLAGGNEQFF. The whole variable domain, remainder taken from reference TRBV5-1 and TRBJ2-1, is KAGVTQTPRYLIKTRGQQVTLSCSPISGHRSVSWYQQTPGQGLQFLFEYFSETQRNKGNFPGRFSGRQFSNSRSEMNVSTLELGDSALYLCASSLGLAGGNEQFFGPGTRLTVL.

The genes are TRBV2 and TRBJ2-3; tentatively, D is TRBD2 (5 bases). From germline, CDR1 is SNHLY and CDR2 FYNNEI. CDR3 length: 16 amino acids. Trimming pared 2 bases from V and 2 bases from J, leaving 14 bases between. The DNA for the CDR3 is TGTGCCAGCAGTGAAACTTCTAGCAAACTCACAGATACGCAGTATTTT. It translates to CASSETSSKLTDTQYF.

The chain recombines TRBV28 with TRBJ1-1; D possibly corresponds to TRBD1 (5 bases). The CDR3 covers 14 residues. The V gene's germline CDR1 is MDHEN and CDR2 SYDVKM. Between the trimmed V and J ends, which lost 4 bases and 1 base, there was a span of 10 bases. The CDR3 loop reads CASSSQGRNTEAFF. CDR3 in DNA: TGTGCCAGCAGTTCCCAGGGAAGGAACACTGAAGCTTTCTTT.

The genes are TRBV29-1 and TRBJ2-3; maybe TRBD1 (6 bases). The CDR3 contains 11 residues. V lost 8 bases and J 4 bases, leaving 10 bases between the germline ends. Germline lookup yields CDR1 SQVTM and CDR2 ANQGSEA. The CDR3 loop reads CSTQGPDTQYF. CDR3 DNA: TGCAGCACACAGGGTCCAGATACGCAGTATTTT.

This chain links TRBV5-1 with TRBJ2-7, with D hard to call. V was shortened by 3 bases and J by 2 bases, with 6 bases between the two germline ends. Germline lookup yields CDR1 SGHRS and CDR2 YFSETQ. This CDR3 comprises 12 residues. The CDR3 sequence: CASSSDTYEQYF. DNA of the CDR3: TGCGCCAGCAGCTCAGACACCTACGAGCAGTACTTC.

This clone was seen a single time. The V call is TRBV2, the J call TRBJ2-5; weak D call: TRBD1 (8 bases). V was clipped by 3 bases and J by 4 bases, with 15 bases between them. The length of the CDR3 is 15 residues. Germline lookup yields CDR1 SNHLY and CDR2 FYNNEI. The CDR3 sequence: CASSDSNRGGETQYF. CDR3 DNA sequence: TGTGCCAGCAGTGACTCCAACAGGGGGGGAGAGACCCAGTACTTC.

V gene TRBV2 combines with J gene TRBJ2-5, with D possibly being TRBD1 (6 bases). The CDR3 has 15 amino acids. Trimming removed 2 bases from V and 5 bases from J, with 15 bases in between. The germline CDR1 and CDR2 sequences are SNHLY and FYNNEI. The CDR3 region is CASSERGLLHETQYF. The CDR3 DNA reads as TGTGCCAGCAGTGAAAGGGGGTTATTGCACGAGACCCAGTACTTC.

This clone is medium-sized (0.01 to 0.1%) within its sample. The J gene is TRBJ1-1, the V gene TRBV6-6; D is unclear. CDR3 length: 12 residues. V was shortened by 5 bases and J by 0 bases, with 4 bases between the two germline ends. Germline-derived CDR1 and CDR2 are MNHNY and SVGAGI (reference sequence). The CDR3 is CASSTMNTEAFF. Written as DNA, the CDR3 is TGTGCCAGCAGTACAATGAACACTGAAGCTTTCTTT.

The chain joins TRBV6-1 to TRBJ2-2; 7 bases line up with TRBD1. The CDR3 is 15 amino acids. V lost 7 bases, J lost 0 bases, and 5 bases stayed unmatched. From germline, CDR1 is MNHNS and CDR2 SASEGT. CDR3 DNA sequence: TGTGCCAGCACCATGGGACAGCCGAACACCGGGGAGCTGTTTTTT. It translates to CASTMGQPNTGELFF.

The J gene is TRBJ2-6, the V gene TRBV15, with no clear D. The CDR3 is 19 residues long. V was cut by 3 bases and J by 0 bases, with 18 bases left in between. CDR1 and CDR2 from the germline V gene are LNHNV and YYDKDF (reference sequence). CDR3 sequence (DNA): TGTGCCACCAGCAGCCTCCCTTCCGTACTCTTCTCTGGGGCCAACGTCCTGACTTTC. This codes for CATSSLPSVLFSGANVLTF.

This clone was observed once. This chain uses TRBV7-3 with TRBJ1-3, with a possible D match to TRBD1 (5 bases). The CDR3 consists of 19 residues. Between the trimmed V and J ends, which lost 0 bases and 4 bases, there was a span of 22 bases. The germline V gene has CDR1 SGHTA and CDR2 FQGTGA. CDR3 nucleotide sequence: TGTGCCAGCAGCTTAACGGGCCCGTCCGGGGGATTGACAGGAAACACCATATATTTT. Its protein product is CASSLTGPSGGLTGNTIYF.

This clone has more than one count but fewer than ten. V usage is TRBV6-1 and J usage is TRBJ1-3; a weak D match, TRBD1 (6 bases). The V gene lost 4 bases and the J gene lost 0 bases, with 13 bases spanning the gap. Looked up from germline, CDR1 is MNHNS and CDR2 is SASEGT. The CDR3 loop spans 16 amino acids. In DNA, the CDR3 is TGTGCCAGCAGTGCCAGCCCAGGGGACTCTGGAAACACCATATATTTT. It yields the protein CASSASPGDSGNTIYF.

This clone was seen just once. The J gene is TRBJ2-2, the V gene TRBV18, with 14 bases fitting TRBD2. Germline CDR1 and CDR2: KGHSH and LQKENI. The CDR3 is made up of 20 amino acids. With V trimmed by 5 bases and J by 4 bases, 15 bases remained unmatched. CDR3 residues: CASSAFPGTSGRWVTGELFF. DNA of the CDR3: TGTGCCAGCTCAGCATTTCCCGGGACTAGCGGGAGATGGGTCACCGGGGAGCTGTTTTTT.

The chain combines TRBV30 with TRBJ2-5; 7 bases line up with TRBD1. CDR1 and CDR2 from the germline V gene are GTSNPN and SVGIG (reference sequence). The CDR3 covers 13 residues. The ends lost 0 bases at V and 11 bases at J; junction bases unmatched: 9. CDR3 sequence: CAWSVQTGASQYF. CDR3 nucleotide sequence: TGTGCCTGGAGTGTACAAACAGGGGCCTCACAGTACTTC.

The gene calls are TRBV19 and TRBJ2-7; 14 bases align to TRBD2. Germline values: CDR1 LNHDA, CDR2 SQIVND (reference sequence). The CDR3 contains 15 residues. V gave up 6 bases and J gave up 6 bases; unmatched junction bases: 7. CDR3 nucleotides: TGTGCCAGTAGCACGTCCGGGACTAGCGGGAGCGAGCAGTACTTC. It codes for CASSTSGTSGSEQYF.

This clone occurred once. This chain links TRBV11-2 with TRBJ1-3, with 9 bases aligning to TRBD1. This CDR3 region has 18 residues. The germline V gene has CDR1 SGHAT and CDR2 FQNNGV. Germline trimming cut 0 bases from V and 1 base from J; bases unmatched to any gene: 7. Here the CDR3 DNA reads TGTGCCAGCAGCTTAGAGCTCCCGGGACAGGGATCTGGAAACACCATATATTTT. This translates into CASSLELPGQGSGNTIYF.

This clone has a single count. The chain's CDR3 is CASTGTGVINIQYF. CDR3 in DNA: TGTGCCAGCACCGGAACGGGAGTTATAAACATTCAGTACTTC. The V gene is TRBV2, the J gene TRBJ2-4, with D tentatively TRBD2 (6 bases). Trimming took off 7 bases at V and 6 bases at J, with 16 bases between the two ends. CDR3 length: 14 residues. The germline gives CDR1 SNHLY, CDR2 FYNNEI.